The clone carrying this TCR beta chain was seen just once. These data belong to a study of blood T cell repertoires in COVID-19. Background on the study: Nucleic acid was either cDNA or gDNA, and it came from T cells, B-cell-depleted T cells, or PBMCs.

Here immunoSEQ multiplex PCR was the method, and the copy in TCRdb shows in-frame clones only, minus some. The sample records approximately 400,000 clones, approximately 90% being singletons. Trimming pared 0 bases from V and 10 bases from J, leaving 16 bases between. This CDR3 region has 15 residues. Per germline, CDR1 SGHTA and CDR2 FQGNSA. Sequencing was done on a sample of PBMCs or T cells enriched from blood (not recorded which). The TCR was taken from a woman in her 40s who had been exposed to COVID-19. This chain links TRBV7-2 with TRBJ2-1; no firm D call. The CDR3 DNA sequence: TGTGCCAGCAGCTTAGCGTATCCCCCTAGTAACGAGCAGTTCTTC. Translating it yields CASSLAYPPSNEQFF.